A single sample gave rise to the 2 T cell receptor beta chains below, sequenced in a study of control samples from healthy donors and cancer patients. Here immunoSEQ multiplex PCR was the method, and the copy in TCRdb shows in-frame clones only, minus some. This sample has around 63,000 clones, with about 87% found just once. Sequences were obtained from PBMCs. The origin of the receptors is a woman between 50 and 59 years old with head and neck cancer.

The gene calls are TRBV5-1 and TRBJ1-2; 8 bases are shared with TRBD1. The CDR3 totals 18 residues. CDR1 and CDR2 from the germline V gene are SGHRS and YFSETQ. The J segment lost 7 bases and the V segment lost 0 bases, leaving 17 bases of the junction unmatched. The CDR3 region is CASSLGQGAPAKSGGYTF. The CDR3 DNA sequence: TGCGCCAGCAGCTTGGGCCAGGGGGCGCCGGCTAAATCAGGTGGCTACACCTTC.

This chain uses TRBV15 with TRBJ2-5, with D perhaps assigned TRBD1 or TRBD2 (5 bases each). V lost 2 bases, J lost 5 bases, and 15 bases lay in between. Germline-derived CDR1 and CDR2 are LNHNV and YYDKDF (reference sequence). The CDR3 runs 15 residues. CDR3 DNA: TGTGCCACCAGCAGAAACGGGGACGTGGAGGAGACCCAGTACTTC. Its translation is CATSRNGDVEETQYF.